These 23 T cell receptor beta chains share one sample of origin, sequenced in a study of Graves' ophthalmopathy and Graves' hyperthyroidism. Transcripts of RNA were the source for amplifying TCR beta CDR3 regions. HTBI-primed first-round RT-PCR preceded second-round multiplex PCR. TCRdb recomputed calls from the multiplex PCR reads with MiXCR, one row per CDR3 protein. The data show roughly 300,000 distinct CDR3 sequences, about 17% seen once. The source material was peripheral blood. The receptors were sampled from an adult man with Graves' ophthalmopathy.

At least ten counts were recorded for this clonotype. The genes are TRBV19 and TRBJ1-2; TRBD1 is a possible D gene (5 bases). This CDR3 comprises 13 residues. Trimming shortened V by 3 bases and J by 6 bases, and 11 bases separated the two germline ends. From germline, CDR1 is LNHDA and CDR2 SQIVND (reference sequence). CDR3 amino acids: CASSISRDHGYTF. The CDR3 DNA reads as TGTGCCAGTAGTATCTCCAGGGACCATGGCTACACCTTC.

This clonotype was seen repeatedly, ten times or more. J is TRBJ2-7 and V is TRBV6-1; 11 bases agree with TRBD2. Germline CDR1 and CDR2: MNHNS and SASEGT. The CDR3 spans 13 residues. With 10 bases clipped from V and 6 bases from J, the junction kept 8 bases outside the gene matches. The DNA of the CDR3 is TGTGCCACGGTAGCGGGAGGGCCTCCCGAGCAGTACTTC. As protein: CATVAGGPPEQYF.

This clonotype was seen repeatedly, ten times or more. One end of the junction is discordant with germline, which a read error may explain. The V gene is TRBV5-1, the J gene TRBJ1-1, with 7 bases lining up with TRBD1. Germline-derived CDR1 and CDR2 are SGHRS and YFSETQ. The CDR3 covers 14 residues. The DNA of the CDR3 is TGTGCCAGCAGCCTAGACAGGGTGAACACTGAAGCTTTCTTT. It encodes CASSLDRVNTEAFF.

This clonotype was seen ten or more times. The chain combines TRBV12-3 or TRBV12-4 with TRBJ2-7, with 11 bases identical to TRBD1. Germline trimming cut 6 bases from V and 3 bases from J; bases unmatched to any gene: 4. The length of the CDR3 is 14 residues. The CDR3 coding sequence is TGTGCCAGCAGGGCGGGACAGGGGGTCTACGAGCAGTACTTC. It is translated as CASRAGQGVYEQYF.

This clonotype was observed at least ten times. CDR3 sequence: CASSIDSNQETQYF. In nucleotides, the CDR3 is TGTGCCAGTAGTATAGACAGTAACCAAGAGACCCAGTACTTC. The V call is TRBV19, the J call TRBJ2-5; D uncertain. CDR1 LNHDA and CDR2 SQIVND come from the germline V gene (reference sequence). With 0 bases removed from V and 0 bases from J, the gap between germline ends came to 5 bases. The CDR3 runs to 14 residues.

At least ten counts were recorded for this clonotype. The V call is TRBV19, the J call TRBJ1-2, with D perhaps matching TRBD1 (6 bases). Trimming cost V 4 bases and J 2 bases, with 14 bases left between them. Germline V gene lookup returns CDR1 LNHDA and CDR2 SQIVND (reference sequence). The CDR3 runs 15 residues. The CDR3 DNA follows: TGTGCCAGTAGTAAAGGCGGCAGGGGCAACTATGGCTACACCTTC. It specifies CASSKGGRGNYGYTF.

This clonotype was seen repeatedly, ten times or more. The chain combines TRBV20-1 with TRBJ1-1; D is perhaps TRBD1 (5 bases). This CDR3 region has 11 residues. Between the trimmed V and J ends, which lost 8 bases and 6 bases, there was a span of 13 bases. Germline CDR1 reads DFQATT; CDR2 reads SNEGSKA (reference sequence). As DNA, the CDR3 is TGCAGTACAGGTGATCGGTCTGAAGCTTTCTTT. Its translation is CSTGDRSEAFF.

In its sample, this clonotype was seen many times. V and J are TRBV6-1 and TRBJ1-1; D unresolved. Looked up from germline, CDR1 is MNHNS and CDR2 is SASEGT. This CDR3 comprises 15 residues. The V gene lost 6 bases and the J gene lost 3 bases, with 17 bases spanning the gap. The chain's CDR3 is CASRTAQGRDTEAFF. The DNA of the CDR3 is TGTGCCAGCAGAACCGCACAAGGAAGGGACACTGAAGCTTTCTTT.

Ten or more counts support this clonotype. The V and J genes are TRBV28 and TRBJ2-7; D call uncertain. From germline, CDR1 is MDHEN and CDR2 SYDVKM. V lost 6 bases, J lost 3 bases, and 15 bases lay in between. This CDR3 contains 14 residues. CDR3 loop: CASSTTSSYYEQYF. The DNA of the CDR3 is TGTGCCAGCAGCACCACATCATCCTACTACGAGCAGTACTTC.

This clonotype has a count of ten or more. The chain couples TRBV12-3 or TRBV12-4 to TRBJ2-5; D is undetermined. The V gene lost 5 bases and the J gene lost 0 bases, with 19 bases spanning the gap. There are 17 residues in the CDR3. The chain's CDR3 is CASSPPRLQTYQETQYF. The CDR3, as DNA: TGTGCCAGCAGTCCCCCGAGACTGCAAACGTACCAAGAGACCCAGTACTTC.

V and J are TRBV6-2 or TRBV6-3 and TRBJ2-7; 10 bases map to TRBD2. Germline CDR1 MNHEY, CDR2 SVGEGT. Trimming took 5 bases from V and 9 from J; bases not matched to a gene: 13. The CDR3 has 15 residues. CDR3 sequence (DNA): TGTGCCAGCAGTCCGTCGACTAGCGGGCGAACCGGGCAGTACTTC. Translating it yields CASSPSTSGRTGQYF.

The V and J genes are TRBV12-3 or TRBV12-4 and TRBJ2-4; TRBD2 matches at 13 bases. The trim removed 3 bases at V and 10 bases at J, leaving 3 bases unmatched. The length of the CDR3 is 14 residues. This CDR3 reads CASSFGLAGVIQYF. Written as DNA, the CDR3 is TGTGCCAGCAGTTTTGGACTAGCGGGAGTTATTCAGTACTTC.

This clonotype has at least ten counts. The chain is built from TRBV4-1 and TRBJ2-7; 10 bases line up with TRBD2. The CDR3 is 16 residues long. Germline trimming cut 0 bases from V and 2 bases from J; bases unmatched to any gene: 4. Germline CDR1 and CDR2: MGHRA and YSYEKL. The DNA for the CDR3 is TGCGCCAGCAGCCAAGAAGGCAGCGGGAGGGCCTACGAGCAGTACTTC. Its translation: CASSQEGSGRAYEQYF.

This clonotype has ten or more counts. The rearrangement links TRBV11-1 to TRBJ2-2, with 9 bases lining up with TRBD2. CDR3 length equals 16 residues. CDR1 SGHAT and CDR2 FQDESV come from the germline V gene (reference sequence). Germline trimming cut 4 bases from V and 4 bases from J; bases unmatched to any gene: 7. The chain's CDR3 is CASSSSLAGITGELFF. The CDR3 coding sequence is TGTGCCAGCAGCTCAAGTCTAGCGGGAATCACCGGGGAGCTGTTTTTT.

This clonotype was counted many times. V gene TRBV24-1 combines with J gene TRBJ1-1; 9 nucleotides agree with TRBD1. The CDR3 spans 13 residues. Trimming cost V 4 bases and J 7 bases; bases outside gene matches: 3. Germline CDR1 is KGHDR and CDR2 is SFDVKD. The CDR3 loop reads CATSERGQGEAFF. In DNA form, the CDR3 reads TGTGCCACCAGTGAACGGGGACAGGGTGAAGCTTTCTTT.

The sample holds many counts of this clonotype. The gene calls are TRBV6-5 and TRBJ1-2; no clear D gene. Trimming removed 0 bases from V and 0 bases from J, with 5 bases in between. CDR1 MNHEY and CDR2 SVGAGI come from the germline V gene. The CDR3 totals 14 residues. CDR3 sequence: CASSYSSANYGYTF. DNA for the CDR3: TGTGCCAGCAGTTACTCTTCCGCTAACTATGGCTACACCTTC.

The sample holds many counts of this clonotype. The chain joins TRBV6-1 to TRBJ2-7, with D possibly matching TRBD1 (5 bases). V lost 4 bases and J lost 2, with 15 bases in between. CDR1 MNHNS and CDR2 SASEGT come from the germline V gene. The length of the CDR3 is 15 residues. CDR3 sequence: CASSAQGTGAYEQYF. Written as DNA, the CDR3 is TGTGCCAGCAGTGCTCAGGGTACTGGGGCCTACGAGCAGTACTTC.

In this sample, this clonotype turned up many times. The chain joins TRBV12-5 to TRBJ1-2, with TRBD1 identical over 7 bases. The germline V gene has CDR1 LGHNT and CDR2 FRNRAP. There are 15 residues in the CDR3. Trimming took 5 bases from V and 4 from J; bases not matched to a gene: 10. The CDR3 nucleotides read TGTGCTAGTGGTCCCCCCGGGACAGAGTTCTATGGCTACACCTTC. Protein sequence: CASGPPGTEFYGYTF.

The table lists this clonotype with a few counts. A clone one base away is much larger, so this may be a read error. The rearrangement uses TRBV19 and TRBJ2-2, with D possibly matching TRBD2 (5 bases). The CDR3 loop spans 13 amino acids. The V gene's germline CDR1 is LNHDA and CDR2 SQIVND (reference sequence). Trimming left V 7 bases short and J 7 bases short, with 13 bases between. The chain's CDR3 is CASTSLFGGELFF. CDR3 nucleotide sequence: TGTGCCAGTACTAGCCTATTCGGCGGGGAGCTGTTTTTT.

In this sample, this clonotype turned up many times. The gene calls are TRBV2 and TRBJ1-2; no definite D call. In germline, CDR1 is SNHLY, CDR2 FYNNEI. This CDR3 is 12 amino acids long. V lost 7 bases, J lost 5 bases, and 11 bases lay in between. The CDR3 sequence is CASTWGIYGYTF. CDR3 DNA sequence: TGTGCCAGCACGTGGGGTATATATGGCTACACCTTC. Variable domain in full (rest from reference TRBV2 and TRBJ1-2): EPEVTQTPSHQVTQMGQEVILRCVPISNHLYFYWYRQILGQKVEFLVSFYNNEISEKSEIFDDQFSVERPDGSNFTLKIRSTKLEDSAMYFCASTWGIYGYTFGSGTRLTVV.

The chain uses TRBV4-1 and TRBJ2-4; 8 nucleotides line up with TRBD2. The CDR3 sequence is 16 residues long. V shed 2 bases and J 6 bases; nucleotides not matched to a gene: 9. CDR1 MGHRA and CDR2 YSYEKL come from the germline V gene. In DNA form, the CDR3 reads TGCGCCAGCAGCCAAATTAGCGGGGCCGGGGGAAACATTCAGTACTTC. Amino acid sequence: CASSQISGAGGNIQYF.

This clonotype was found many times. This rearrangement joins TRBV18 to TRBJ1-1; D is uncertain. This CDR3 is 11 amino acids long. Trimming stripped 3 bases from V and 7 bases from J, with 6 bases between. Looked up from germline, CDR1 is KGHSH and CDR2 is LQKENI. The CDR3 spells CASSPGSEAFF. The CDR3 nucleotides are TGTGCCAGCTCACCCGGTAGTGAAGCTTTCTTT. The full variable domain, rest sourced from reference TRBV18 and TRBJ1-1, is NAGVMQNPRHLVRRRGQEARLRCSPMKGHSHVYWYRQLPEEGLKFMVYLQKENIIDESGMPKERFSAEFPKEGPSILRIQQVVRGDSAAYFCASSPGSEAFFGQGTRLTVV.

This clonotype was counted many times. CDR3 in amino acids: CASRPGDGNQPQHF. CDR3 DNA: TGTGCCAGCAGACCAGGGGATGGCAATCAGCCCCAGCATTTT. V is TRBV6-1 and J is TRBJ1-5, with D possibly being TRBD1 (6 bases). The germline CDR1 and CDR2 sequences are MNHNS and SASEGT. V was shortened by 6 bases and J by 2 bases, with 11 bases between the two germline ends. The CDR3 spans 14 residues.